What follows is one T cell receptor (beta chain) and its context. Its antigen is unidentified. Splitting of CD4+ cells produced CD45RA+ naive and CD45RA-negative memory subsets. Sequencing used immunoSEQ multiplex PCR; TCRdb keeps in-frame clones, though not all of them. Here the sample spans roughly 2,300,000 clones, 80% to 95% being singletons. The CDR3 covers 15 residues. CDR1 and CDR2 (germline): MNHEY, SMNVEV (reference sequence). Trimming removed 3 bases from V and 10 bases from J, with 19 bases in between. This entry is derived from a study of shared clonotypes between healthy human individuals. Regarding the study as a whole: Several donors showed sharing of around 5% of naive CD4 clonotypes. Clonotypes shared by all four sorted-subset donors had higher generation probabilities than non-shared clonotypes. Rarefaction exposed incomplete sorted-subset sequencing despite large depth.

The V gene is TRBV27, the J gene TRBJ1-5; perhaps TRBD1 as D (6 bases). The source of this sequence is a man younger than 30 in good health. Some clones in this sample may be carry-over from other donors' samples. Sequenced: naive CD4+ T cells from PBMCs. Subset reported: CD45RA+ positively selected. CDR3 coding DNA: TGTGCCAGCAGTTTTTCGGGGGCGGGCAGGGGACCCCAGCATTTT. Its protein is CASSFSGAGRGPQHF.